A single sample is the source of the 27 T cell receptor beta chains below, sequenced in a study of shared clonotypes between healthy human individuals. TCRdb's table, derived via immunoSEQ multiplex PCR, lists solely in-frame clones and lacks some. The sample consists of about 480,000 clones, 75% to 80% of them appearing once. Input material: PBMCs. These receptors were collected from a woman between 40 and 55 years old in good health. Some clones in this sample may be carry-over from other donors' samples.

The chain combines TRBV11-2 with TRBJ1-1, with TRBD1 matching 12 bases. The CDR3 extends over 15 amino acids. Germline CDR1 and CDR2: SGHAT and FQNNGV. After removal of 4 bases from V and 4 bases from J, the junction contained 4 bases not matched to a gene. The CDR3, as DNA: TGTGCCAGCAGCTCGGGACAGGGGGCAGTCACTGAAGCTTTCTTT. Translation gives CASSSGQGAVTEAFF.

The chain has TRBV29-1 and TRBJ2-3, with 11 nucleotides matching TRBD2. The CDR3 loop spans 16 amino acids. V trimming: 6 bases; J trimming: 2 bases; junction bases outside the gene matches: 10. Germline CDR1 is SQVTM and CDR2 is ANQGSEA. CDR3 nucleotides: TGCAGCGTCACAGGAGTAGCGGGAGGGTACACAGATACGCAGTATTTT. This encodes CSVTGVAGGYTDTQYF.

The chain combines TRBV10-3 with TRBJ1-4; 8 positions agree with TRBD1. Germline-derived CDR1 and CDR2 are ENHRY and SYGVKD. V shed 0 bases and J 7 bases; nucleotides not matched to a gene: 4. The CDR3 spans 15 residues. The CDR3 spells CAISESAGGGEKLFF. CDR3 nucleotide sequence: TGTGCCATCAGTGAGTCCGCAGGGGGCGGTGAAAAACTGTTTTTT.

This rearrangement joins TRBV28 to TRBJ2-7; perhaps TRBD2 as D (6 bases). This CDR3 spans 16 amino acids. From germline, CDR1 is MDHEN and CDR2 SYDVKM. The V end lost 3 bases, the J end lost 9 bases, and 24 bases lay between the germline ends. The CDR3 loop reads CASSFAAAGRGEAQYF. Here the CDR3 DNA reads TGTGCCAGCAGTTTTGCCGCTGCGGGGCGAGGGGAGGCGCAGTACTTC.

This clone is medium-sized in the sample. The chain has TRBV6-1 and TRBJ2-1, with no clear D. CDR1 is MNHNS and CDR2 is SASEGT in the germline V gene. V lost 2 bases and J 9 bases, leaving 11 bases between the germline ends. The CDR3 is 13 residues long. CDR3 region: CASSESRPGEQFF. The CDR3 nucleotides read TGTGCCAGCAGTGAATCCCGACCGGGTGAGCAGTTCTTC.

The chain is built from TRBV7-2 and TRBJ1-4, with D possibly matching TRBD1 (5 bases). Trimming took off 3 bases at V and 7 bases at J, with 15 bases between the two ends. Per germline, CDR1 SGHTA and CDR2 FQGNSA. This CDR3 region has 15 residues. CDR3 protein: CASSFSGTAGEKLFF. CDR3 coding DNA: TGTGCCAGCAGCTTCTCCGGGACGGCGGGTGAAAAACTGTTTTTT.

This clone has only one observation. At one end, the junction sequence differs from germline, possibly due to a read error. V usage is TRBV6-1 and J usage is TRBJ1-2; 10 nucleotides agree with TRBD1. Germline CDR1 is MNHNS and CDR2 is SASEGT. The CDR3 contains 15 residues. CDR3 in amino acids: CAISEGRQGADGYTF. Here the CDR3 DNA reads TGTGCCATCAGTGAAGGTCGACAGGGGGCTGATGGCTACACCTTC.

The chain joins TRBV11-3 to TRBJ1-3, with no clear D. CDR3 length: 13 amino acids. Looked up from germline, CDR1 is SGHNT and CDR2 is YENEEA. The V and J ends lost 5 bases and 0 bases respectively, with 5 bases between them. CDR3 sequence reads: CASSTNSGNTIYF. In nucleotides, the CDR3 is TGTGCCAGCAGCACCAACTCTGGAAACACCATATATTTT.

In its sample, this clone was seen a few times. This chain uses TRBV7-8 with TRBJ2-1; D not resolved. Germline CDR1 reads SGHVS; CDR2 reads FQNEAQ. The V gene lost 5 bases and the J gene lost 11 bases, with 13 bases spanning the gap. The CDR3 consists of 12 residues. CDR3 amino acids: CASSTDGPKQFF. The CDR3 DNA sequence: TGTGCCAGCAGCACAGACGGGCCTAAGCAGTTCTTC.

As for this clone: A read error likely explains this, since a far larger clone differs by one base. This chain joins TRBV7-9 and TRBJ1-5, with a possible D match to TRBD1 (5 bases). The CDR3 is 13 amino acids. The germline gives CDR1 SEHNR, CDR2 FQNEAQ (reference sequence). Trimming left V 5 bases short and J 2 bases short, with 7 bases between. CDR3 DNA: TGTGCCAGCAGCACGGGGGGCAATCAGCCCCAGCATTTT. This translates into CASSTGGNQPQHF.

A few counts support this clone. Other DNA sequences from this sample encode an identical CDR3 as well. The rearrangement links TRBV30 to TRBJ1-6, with D unresolved. Trimming removed 3 bases from V and 0 bases from J, with 3 bases in between. Germline-derived CDR1 and CDR2 are GTSNPN and SVGIG (reference sequence). The CDR3 spans 13 residues. The DNA of the CDR3 is TGTGCCTGGAGGAGCTCCTATAATTCACCCCTCCACTTT. As protein: CAWRSSYNSPLHF.

This chain uses TRBV30 with TRBJ2-7, with 7 bases aligning to TRBD1. There are 12 residues in the CDR3. J gave up 7 bases and V 3 bases, and 6 bases lay outside the gene matches. CDR1 GTSNPN and CDR2 SVGIG come from the germline V gene (reference sequence). The CDR3 DNA reads TGTGCCTGGAGGGATAGACAGGGAGAGCAGTACTTC. This gives the protein CAWRDRQGEQYF.

The sample holds a few counts of this clone. The chain combines TRBV7-2 with TRBJ1-1, with a tentative D call TRBD1 (6 bases). Trimming shortened V by 5 bases and J by 4 bases, and 14 bases separated the two germline ends. CDR3 length: 14 residues. Germline V gene sequence: CDR1 SGHTA, CDR2 FQGNSA. The CDR3 spells CASSRGPPSTEAFF. In DNA, the CDR3 is TGTGCCAGCAGCCGGGGGCCTCCGAGCACTGAAGCTTTCTTT.

The rearrangement uses TRBV7-9 and TRBJ2-7; D uncertain. The V and J ends lost 1 base and 4 bases respectively, with 8 bases between them. CDR1 SEHNR and CDR2 FQNEAQ come from the germline V gene (reference sequence). This CDR3 region has 13 residues. DNA for the CDR3: TGTGCCAGCAGCTTAGATGTGGGGTACGAGCAGTACTTC. This translates into CASSLDVGYEQYF.

The chain is built from TRBV11-2 and TRBJ2-1; TRBD2 matches 8 bases. Losses at the gene ends were 5 bases for V and 9 bases for J; bases not matched to a gene: 15. CDR1 and CDR2 (germline): SGHAT, FQNNGV. CDR3 length: 16 amino acids. CDR3 DNA: TGTGCCAGCAGCCCGCCGGGTAGCGGGATGGGTGTTGAGCAGTTCTTC. This encodes CASSPPGSGMGVEQFF.

This clone was detected only a few times. The chain couples TRBV10-3 to TRBJ2-3; 9 bases are a match to TRBD1. Germline V gene data show CDR1 as ENHRY and CDR2 as SYGVKD. V shed 11 bases, J shed 2 bases, and the junction held 8 bases outside the gene matches. The CDR3 has 14 amino acids. The chain's CDR3 is CAAGTGTYTDTQYF. CDR3 DNA sequence: TGTGCCGCCGGGACAGGGACGTACACAGATACGCAGTATTTT.

A few counts support this clone. The chain is built from TRBV4-1 and TRBJ2-3; 7 bases fit TRBD1. The CDR3 is made up of 15 amino acids. Germline V gene sequence: CDR1 MGHRA, CDR2 YSYEKL. The V and J ends lost 2 bases and 8 bases, in that order; junction bases with no gene match: 10. This CDR3 reads CASSQTGVTGSTQYF. In DNA, the CDR3 is TGCGCCAGCAGCCAAACAGGGGTCACGGGTTCTACGCAGTATTTT.

The genes are TRBV4-1 and TRBJ2-1; D not resolved. From germline, CDR1 is MGHRA and CDR2 YSYEKL. There are 16 residues in the CDR3. Trimming left V 1 base short and J 0 bases short, with 10 bases between. CDR3 sequence reads: CASSQGFAYSYNEQFF. Here the CDR3 DNA reads TGCGCCAGCAGCCAAGGTTTCGCTTACTCCTACAATGAGCAGTTCTTC.

In DNA form, the CDR3 reads TGCAGCGTGCGTATAGCGGGAGGGAGCACAGATACGCAGTATTTT. It translates to CSVRIAGGSTDTQYF. The chain recombines TRBV29-1 with TRBJ2-3; TRBD2 aligns across 11 bases. The trim removed 6 bases at V and 0 bases at J, leaving 5 bases unmatched. From germline, CDR1 is SQVTM and CDR2 ANQGSEA. The CDR3 spans 15 residues.

The chain links TRBV7-9 to TRBJ2-2; 8 positions match TRBD2. Germline-derived CDR1 and CDR2 are SEHNR and FQNEAQ (reference sequence). Losses at the gene ends were 5 bases for V and 7 bases for J; bases not matched to a gene: 12. The CDR3 runs to 16 residues. The CDR3 protein is CASSPRGGRMVGELFF. CDR3 coding DNA: TGTGCCAGCAGCCCACGAGGCGGGAGGATGGTCGGGGAGCTGTTTTTT.

The chain couples TRBV28 to TRBJ2-3; D unresolved. Trimming took 2 bases from V and 4 from J, leaving 4 bases between them. Germline assignment: CDR1 MDHEN and CDR2 SYDVKM. The CDR3 is made up of 12 amino acids. CDR3 in amino acids: CASSLPPDTQYF. The CDR3, as DNA: TGTGCCAGCAGTTTACCCCCAGATACGCAGTATTTT.

This chain joins TRBV7-9 and TRBJ1-1; D remains unclear. Trimming shortened V by 1 base and J by 4 bases, and 19 bases separated the two germline ends. Germline V gene data show CDR1 as SEHNR and CDR2 as FQNEAQ (reference sequence). This CDR3 comprises 17 residues. The CDR3, as DNA: TGTGCCAGCAGCTTAGGTCAGTCTTCCGGACTTACCACTGAAGCTTTCTTT. Translation: CASSLGQSSGLTTEAFF.

This rearrangement joins TRBV7-3 to TRBJ2-1; a possible D gene is TRBD1 (6 bases). There are 15 residues in the CDR3. V was shortened by 2 bases and J by 4 bases, with 12 bases between the two germline ends. CDR1 and CDR2 (germline): SGHTA, FQGTGA. The CDR3: CASSLSGQKYNEQFF. The CDR3 nucleotides read TGTGCCAGCAGCTTATCCGGACAGAAGTACAATGAGCAGTTCTTC.

DNA of the CDR3: TGCAGCGTTGGGGGACGGAACCTTCCCGAGCAGTACTTC. Translated: CSVGGRNLPEQYF. The chain is built from TRBV29-1 and TRBJ2-7; D may correspond to TRBD1 or TRBD2 (5 bases each). Between the trimmed V and J ends, which lost 4 bases and 6 bases, there was a span of 16 bases. Per germline, CDR1 SQVTM and CDR2 ANQGSEA. This CDR3 contains 13 residues.

The rearrangement joins TRBV5-6 to TRBJ1-5; D gene uncertain. The germline V and J ends were trimmed by 5 bases and 3 bases, with 15 bases remaining between them. The CDR3 runs 15 residues. Germline lookup yields CDR1 SGHDT and CDR2 YYEEEE. The CDR3 region is CASSSEGYDNQPQHF. The CDR3 DNA reads TGTGCCAGCAGTTCTGAGGGATATGACAATCAGCCCCAGCATTTT.

The V and J genes are TRBV28 and TRBJ2-5, with 15 bases that match TRBD2. The J call is doubtful: the DNA matches TRBJ2-7 better. CDR3 length: 15 residues. From germline, CDR1 is MDHEN and CDR2 SYDVKM. This chain's CDR3 is CASSGLAGGRYEQYF. CDR3 DNA sequence: TGTGCCAGCAGTGGACTAGCGGGAGGGCGCTACGAGCAGTACTTC.

This clone was seen just once. The chain couples TRBV5-4 to TRBJ2-2, with TRBD2 identical over 8 bases. Germline assignment: CDR1 SGHNT and CDR2 YYREEE (reference sequence). The CDR3 length is 15 residues. The J segment lost 0 bases and the V segment lost 4 bases, leaving 2 bases of the junction unmatched. The CDR3 loop is CASSQGLANTGELFF. In DNA, the CDR3 is TGTGCCAGCAGCCAGGGACTAGCGAACACCGGGGAGCTGTTTTTT.